The entry below gives a single T cell receptor (beta chain) sequence along with its context. Produced via immunoSEQ multiplex PCR; TCRdb's table is partial and in-frame only. The sample includes approximately 300,000 clones, around 90% of them seen just once. The data belong to a study of blood T cell repertoires in COVID-19. CDR3 length: 13 amino acids. The germline CDR1 and CDR2 sequences are SGHVS and FQNEAQ. V gave up 5 bases and J gave up 4 bases, with 11 bases separating them. The receptor comes from a middle-aged woman with acute or convalescent COVID-19. Sample: peripheral blood. This chain uses TRBV7-8 with TRBJ1-2; maybe TRBD1 (6 bases). CDR3 nucleotides: TGTGCCAGCAGCCCAGGGGTCGTCTATGGCTACACCTTC. Protein sequence: CASSPGVVYGYTF.